A few counts support the clone carrying this TCR beta chain. Its cognate antigen is unknown. This specimen comes from a study of cytomegalovirus exposure and HLA in healthy donors. Study summary: Counted in an early data release were roughly 87 million unique TCRs from HLA-typed donors.

Study observations and caveats: The authors later found most CMV-associated TCR beta chains appeared HLA-restricted.

This PCR relied on a set of 60 Vbeta primers and 13 Jbeta primers. The repertoire was sequenced with immunoSEQ multiplex PCR; TCRdb's copy has only in-frame clones and lacks some. The sample contains roughly 120,000 clones, approximately 80% of which appear only once. The receptor comes from a human donor in good health. Input material: PBMCs.

CDR3 amino acids: CASSGPPRVTEAFF. CDR3 in DNA: TGCGCCAGCAGTGGTCCCCCACGGGTCACTGAAGCTTTCTTT. This rearrangement joins TRBV10-2 to TRBJ1-1; D not certain. The CDR3 totals 14 residues. Germline CDR1 and CDR2: WSHSY and SAAADI. Trimming shortened V by 4 bases and J by 4 bases, and 13 bases separated the two germline ends.